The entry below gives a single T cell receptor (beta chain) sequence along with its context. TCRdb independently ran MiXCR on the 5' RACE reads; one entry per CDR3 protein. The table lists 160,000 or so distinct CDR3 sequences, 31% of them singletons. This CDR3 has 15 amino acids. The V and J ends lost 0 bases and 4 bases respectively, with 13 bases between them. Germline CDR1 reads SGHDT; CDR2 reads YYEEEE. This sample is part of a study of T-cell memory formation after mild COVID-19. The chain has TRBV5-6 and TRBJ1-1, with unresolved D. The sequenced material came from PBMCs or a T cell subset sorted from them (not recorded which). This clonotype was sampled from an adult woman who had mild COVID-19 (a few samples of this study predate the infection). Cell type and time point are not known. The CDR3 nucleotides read TGTGCCAGCAGCTTGGGGGGTAAGGGAGGCACTGAAGCTTTCTTT. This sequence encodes CASSLGGKGGTEAFF. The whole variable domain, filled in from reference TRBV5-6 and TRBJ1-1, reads DAGVTQSPTHLIKTRGQQVTLRCSPKSGHDTVSWYQQALGQGPQFIFQYYEEEERQRGNFPDRFSGHQFPNYSSELNVNALLLGDSALYLCASSLGGKGGTEAFFGQGTRLTVV.